The entry below describes one T cell receptor beta chain. Antigen specificity is unknown. Tumor samples were obtained before definitive surgery or chemotherapy. The sample originates from a study of high-grade serous ovarian cancer treatment subgroups. Background on the study: Mean per sample: about 14,000 reads, about 7,500 unique TCR beta rearrangements. Findings and caveats of the study: Repertoire similarity ranged roughly 0.11 to 0.85 between tumors of one patient. Clonal relatedness tracked neoantigen level, and by trend copy number and mutation load. Without spatial data, bulk sequencing limits insight into HGSC tumor diversity.

The germline V gene has CDR1 GTSNPN and CDR2 SVGIG (reference sequence). V lost 3 bases and J 4 bases, leaving 9 bases between the germline ends. The CDR3 consists of 12 residues. The method was immunoSEQ multiplex PCR; TCRdb's version includes in-frame clones alone and lacks a portion of them. The sample has some 20,000 clones, roughly four fifths seen once; the top ten hold about 6.4%. This chain links TRBV30 with TRBJ2-5, with D perhaps TRBD1 or TRBD2 (6 bases each). This sequence was found in a human donor with high-grade serous ovarian cancer. Source material: tumor tissue. The CDR3 coding sequence is TGTGCCTGGAGACAGGGAGGAGAGACCCAGTACTTC. Residues: CAWRQGGETQYF.